What follows describes a single T cell receptor (beta chain). As yet, its antigen is unknown. The data were taken from a study of graft-versus-host responses after intestinal transplantation. About the research overall: Transplants were multivisceral, liver-intestinal, or isolated intestinal.

CDR1 is LNHDA and CDR2 is SQIVND in the germline V gene (reference sequence). The CDR3 consists of 11 residues. V lost 3 bases and J lost 4, with 1 base in between. Sequenced by immunoSEQ multiplex PCR; TCRdb stores in-frame clones only, minus some. The data hold approximately 90,000 clones, with around nine tenths observed a single time. The clonotype originates from a human donor who received an intestinal transplant. The specimen comprised unstimulated CD8+ T cells sorted from spleen or lymph node cells, sampled before intestinal transplant. The rearrangement uses TRBV19 and TRBJ2-1; no firm D call. CDR3 in DNA: TGTGCCAGTAGTATGTACAATGAGCAGTTCTTC. Its translation is CASSMYNEQFF. Together with reference TRBV19 and TRBJ2-1, the CDR3 gives the full variable domain: DGGITQSPKYLFRKEGQNVTLSCEQNLNHDAMYWYRQDPGQGLRLIYYSQIVNDFQKGDIAEGYSVSREKKESFPLTVTSAQKNPTAFYLCASSMYNEQFFGPGTRLTVL.